This T cell receptor (beta chain) was obtained from a study of T cells in women clearing cervical HPV infection. Background on the study: Cases were women with histologically confirmed HPV16-related CIN3 or worse, including a couple of invasive cancers.

The V segment lost 0 bases and the J segment 3 bases; nucleotides outside the gene matches: 9. The germline CDR1 and CDR2 sequences are LGHNA and YNFKEQ. The CDR3 extends over 18 amino acids. Clones were read by immunoSEQ multiplex PCR, and TCRdb kept only the in-frame ones, dropping some. This repertoire includes 35,000 to 50,000 clones. Note on this clone: With the read ending 3 residues before the CDR3 end, the germline J gene is used to fill in that end.

The sequenced material came from blood buffy coat. The source is a woman between 18 and 70 years old with a cervical HPV16 infection that either progressed to CIN3+ or cleared (not recorded which). V and J are TRBV4-2 and TRBJ2-2; 8 bases are shared with TRBD2. The sequenced part of the CDR3 DNA is TGTGCCAGCAGCCAAGAACCCCAACAAGCGGGAGACACCGGGGAG. Translated, it gives CASSQEPQQAGDTGE. In full, the CDR3 is CASSQEPQQAGDTGELFF.